This entry lists 21 T cell receptor beta chains sequenced from one sample in a study of T cell responses to AZD1222 COVID-19 vaccine. The repertoire was sequenced with immunoSEQ multiplex PCR; TCRdb's copy has only in-frame clones and lacks some. The data show 100,000 to 150,000 clones, with approximately 84% seen just once and approximately 20% held by the top ten. This specimen was peripheral blood, taken on day 0 of AZD1222 vaccination. These receptors originate from an adult in good health.

The chain is built from TRBV12-5 and TRBJ2-7; tentative D call: TRBD2 (5 bases). V lost 3 bases and J lost 6, with 12 bases in between. Germline-derived CDR1 and CDR2 are LGHNT and FRNRAP. This CDR3 spans 13 amino acids. The CDR3 DNA is TGTGCTAGTGGTTTAGGCGGGTCAGGCGAGCAGTACTTC. Amino acid sequence: CASGLGGSGEQYF.

This clone was counted a single time. V gene TRBV28 combines with J gene TRBJ1-5; D may be TRBD1 (5 bases). CDR3 length: 20 residues. Deletions cut 5 bases from V and 0 bases from J, with 26 bases between. The germline gives CDR1 MDHEN, CDR2 SYDVKM. CDR3 protein: CASSTAAWTPGSYSNQPQHF. The CDR3 DNA reads as TGTGCCAGCAGTACCGCCGCCTGGACACCTGGGAGTTATAGCAATCAGCCCCAGCATTTT.

This clone was picked up one time. V usage is TRBV10-3 and J usage is TRBJ2-7, with D uncertain. The V and J ends lost 3 bases and 3 bases respectively, with 6 bases between them. The CDR3 runs to 12 residues. Looked up from germline, CDR1 is ENHRY and CDR2 is SYGVKD. The CDR3 DNA is TGTGCCATCAGTGATATTAACTACGAGCAGTACTTC. It specifies CAISDINYEQYF.

This sequence joins TRBV4-3 and TRBJ1-5, with unresolved D. Germline V gives CDR1 LGHNA, CDR2 YSLEER. Between the trimmed V and J ends, which lost 4 bases and 5 bases, there was a span of 15 bases. The CDR3 loop spans 15 amino acids. In DNA, the CDR3 is TGCGCCAGCAGCCTTATTTGGGCGGAAGATCAGCCCCAGCATTTT. Residues: CASSLIWAEDQPQHF.

This clone was counted once. The chain couples TRBV1 to TRBJ1-5; TRBD1, as called in the table, went unchecked against the DNA. TRBV1 is noted as a pseudogene. This CDR3 region has 14 residues. For the CDR3, the DNA is TGCACCAGCAGCCAGTCGAGGGGGTGGCAGCCCCAGCATTTT. Protein: CTSSQSRGWQPQHF.

The chain employs TRBV30 and TRBJ2-1, with D possibly being TRBD2 (7 bases). Trimming cost V 3 bases and J 2 bases, with 8 bases left between them. In germline, CDR1 is GTSNPN, CDR2 SVGIG (reference sequence). This CDR3 contains 13 residues. The DNA for the CDR3 is TGTGCCTGGAGGCGGGGGCCCTACAATGAGCAGTTCTTC. This sequence encodes CAWRRGPYNEQFF.

This chain connects TRBV14 to TRBJ1-4; 9 positions match TRBD1. V lost 4 bases, J lost 7 bases, and 7 bases stayed unmatched. CDR3 length equals 15 residues. Germline CDR1 reads SGHDN; CDR2 reads FVKESK. The CDR3 region has the DNA TGTGCCAGCAGCCCGCGACAGGGGGAGACTGAAAAACTGTTTTTT. Its translation is CASSPRQGETEKLFF.

Notes on this clone: Other DNA sequences within the sample encode an identical CDR3. The chain links TRBV7-2 to TRBJ2-1; D unclear. Deletions cut 5 bases from V and 0 bases from J, with 5 bases between. This CDR3 has 13 amino acids. The germline V gene encodes CDR1 SGHTA and CDR2 FQGNSA. The CDR3 sequence is CASSPSSYNEQFF. The CDR3 DNA follows: TGTGCCAGCAGCCCGAGCTCCTACAATGAGCAGTTCTTC.

In this sample, this clone turned up once. This chain links TRBV11-3 with TRBJ1-1; no firm D call. This CDR3 is built from 13 residues. CDR1 is SGHNT and CDR2 is YENEEA in the germline V gene. V was shortened by 5 bases and J by 5 bases, with 12 bases between the two germline ends. The CDR3 protein is CASSQAQWTEAFF. The CDR3 DNA sequence: TGTGCCAGCAGCCAAGCTCAGTGGACTGAAGCTTTCTTT.

This chain joins TRBV6-5 and TRBJ2-5, with 8 bases that match TRBD1. The V gene's germline CDR1 is MNHEY and CDR2 SVGAGI. Trimming removed 6 bases from V and 5 bases from J; junction bases left unmatched: 8. The CDR3 consists of 14 residues. The CDR3 DNA reads as TGTGCCAGCAGGAGGGACAGGATAAGCGAGACCCAGTACTTC. This codes for CASRRDRISETQYF.

The V call is TRBV10-3, the J call TRBJ1-3, with TRBD1 as a possible D gene (5 bases). This CDR3 region has 15 residues. Germline V gene data show CDR1 as ENHRY and CDR2 as SYGVKD. V lost 8 bases, J lost 0 bases, and 14 bases lay in between. The CDR3 loop reads CAIGGDINSGNTIYF. In nucleotides, the CDR3 is TGTGCCATCGGGGGAGACATAAACTCTGGAAACACCATATATTTT.

V usage is TRBV7-3 and J usage is TRBJ2-3; weak D call: TRBD1 (6 bases). Germline-derived CDR1 and CDR2 are SGHTA and FQGTGA. The CDR3 is made up of 13 amino acids. The germline V and J ends were trimmed by 5 bases and 5 bases, with 11 bases remaining between them. CDR3 amino acids: CASSTHREDTQYF. DNA of the CDR3: TGTGCCAGCAGCACCCACAGGGAAGATACGCAGTATTTT.

About this clone: A read error may produce the germline difference seen at one junction end. The gene calls are TRBV5-4 and TRBJ2-5; 9 nucleotides match TRBD2. Per the germline V gene, CDR1 is SGHNT and CDR2 is YYREEE (reference sequence). The CDR3 spans 16 residues. In DNA form, the CDR3 reads TGTGCCAGCAGTTCCCCGCCTAGCGGGGCCCAAGGGACCCAGTACTTC. Its translation is CASSSPPSGAQGTQYF.

This clone was seen more than once but under ten times. The rearrangement uses TRBV20-1 and TRBJ1-2; 7 nucleotides align to TRBD1. J gave up 6 bases and V 4 bases, and 5 bases lay outside the gene matches. This CDR3 has 12 residues. CDR1 and CDR2 (germline): DFQATT, SNEGSKA (reference sequence). DNA for the CDR3: TGCAGTGCTAATGACAGGGTTCATGGCTACACCTTC. It is translated as CSANDRVHGYTF.

This clone has more than one count but fewer than ten. The gene calls are TRBV3-1 (or the pseudogene TRBV3-2) and TRBJ2-7; unclear D gene. Germline values: CDR1 LGHDT, CDR2 YNNKEL (reference sequence). The length of the CDR3 is 14 residues. The V end was cut by 8 bases, the J end by 2 bases, with 16 bases between. CDR3 sequence (DNA): TGTGCCAGCCATGGGCAGATGAATACCTACGAGCAGTACTTC. Translating it yields CASHGQMNTYEQYF.

The chain is built from TRBV7-2 and TRBJ2-4, with D possibly TRBD2 on 5 matching bases. The germline CDR1 and CDR2 sequences are SGHTA and FQGNSA. V was cut by 2 bases and J by 8 bases, with 16 bases left in between. The CDR3 covers 15 residues. The CDR3 reads CASSLYFLPGDIQYF. CDR3 DNA: TGTGCCAGCAGCTTATACTTTCTTCCCGGGGACATTCAGTACTTC.

This clone was observed a single time. This chain joins TRBV9 and TRBJ2-1; 8 bases agree with TRBD2. Trimming took 4 bases from V and 4 from J; bases not matched to a gene: 10. Germline CDR1 SGDLS, CDR2 YYNGEE. CDR3 length: 16 amino acids. CDR3 nucleotide sequence: TGTGCCAGCAGCCTGACTAGCGATCCATCTTACAATGAGCAGTTCTTC. Protein product: CASSLTSDPSYNEQFF.

The genes are TRBV19 and TRBJ2-2; 7 bases align to TRBD1. Germline CDR1 and CDR2: LNHDA and SQIVND (reference sequence). This CDR3 spans 15 amino acids. With 7 bases clipped from V and 2 bases from J, the junction kept 7 bases outside the gene matches. The CDR3 region has the DNA TGTGCCAGTAAAGACAGGGAAAGAAACACCGGGGAGCTGTTTTTT. Translated: CASKDRERNTGELFF.

The rearrangement links TRBV28 to TRBJ1-5, with D unclear. The germline CDR1 and CDR2 sequences are MDHEN and SYDVKM. The CDR3 runs to 12 residues. V was cut by 11 bases and J by 1 base, with 9 bases left in between. DNA of the CDR3: TGTGCCTGCCGACCGAGCAATCAGCCCCAGCATTTT. Translated: CACRPSNQPQHF.

The V and J genes are TRBV7-2 and TRBJ2-2; the match to TRBD2 covers 11 bases. This CDR3 contains 16 residues. CDR1 is SGHTA, CDR2 FQGNSA, per germline. The V and J ends lost 4 bases and 3 bases, in that order; junction bases with no gene match: 4. The CDR3 DNA follows: TGTGCCAGCAGCTCCCCTAGCGGGGGGTACACCGGGGAGCTGTTTTTT. It encodes CASSSPSGGYTGELFF.

This clone has only a few counts. The CDR3 region is CASSPRPPYEQYF. The CDR3 DNA reads TGTGCCAGCAGCCCGCGCCCCCCCTACGAGCAGTACTTC. The chain couples TRBV27 to TRBJ2-7; no firm D call. V was shortened by 6 bases and J by 2 bases, with 11 bases between the two germline ends. CDR3 length: 13 amino acids. CDR1 and CDR2 from the germline V gene are MNHEY and SMNVEV (reference sequence).